The next 13 T cell receptor beta chains were all read from a single sample in a study of blood T cell repertoires in COVID-19. Measured with immunoSEQ multiplex PCR; TCRdb has only the in-frame clones, and not every one. The profile shows some 160,000 clones, around 92% of them singletons. The sample consisted of peripheral blood. All receptors derive from a man aged 60 to 69 with acute or convalescent COVID-19.

This sequence joins TRBV9 and TRBJ1-6; D is possibly TRBD1 (6 bases). V gave up 0 bases and J gave up 3 bases, with 10 bases separating them. The germline V gene encodes CDR1 SGDLS and CDR2 YYNGEE. This CDR3 contains 16 residues. The CDR3 nucleotides read TGTGCCAGCAGCGTAGCAGGACAGAACTATAATTCACCCCTCCACTTT. Its protein is CASSVAGQNYNSPLHF.

In regard to this clone: Sequence at one end of the junction differs from germline and may be a read error. The V call is TRBV7-8, the J call TRBJ2-1; perhaps TRBD2 as D (6 bases). In germline, CDR1 is SGHVS, CDR2 FQNEAQ. CDR3 size: 14 residues. CDR3 in DNA: TGTGCCAGCAGCCTAGCGAGAGGGCCCAGTGAGCAGTTCTTC. It is translated as CASSLARGPSEQFF.

CDR3 nucleotide sequence: TGTGCCAGAGGACAGCACTATCGGCCCCAGCATTTT. Translating it yields CARGQHYRPQHF. The chain carries TRBV19 and TRBJ1-5, with a possible D match to TRBD1 (6 bases). Per the germline V gene, CDR1 is LNHDA and CDR2 is SQIVND (reference sequence). Trimming stripped 9 bases from V and 9 bases from J, with 15 bases between. This CDR3 is built from 12 residues.

This clone is a singleton in its sample. The chain uses TRBV6-1 and TRBJ2-3; 8 positions match TRBD1. CDR3 size: 20 residues. Germline-derived CDR1 and CDR2 are MNHNS and SASEGT. The V segment lost 3 bases and the J segment 1 base; nucleotides outside the gene matches: 18. The chain's CDR3 is CASSDPHRGRLKVGTDTQYF. The CDR3 DNA reads TGTGCCAGCAGTGACCCTCACAGGGGGAGACTAAAAGTGGGCACAGATACGCAGTATTTT.

This clone was seen just once. J is TRBJ1-5 and V is TRBV5-1, with D possibly matching TRBD1 (5 bases). CDR3 length: 14 amino acids. V was trimmed by 1 base and J by 4 bases, leaving 9 bases between them. Germline CDR1 SGHRS, CDR2 YFSETQ. The CDR3 is CASSLMGGNQPQHF. The CDR3 DNA sequence: TGCGCCAGCAGCTTGATGGGGGGTAATCAGCCCCAGCATTTT.

This clone occurred once. V is TRBV6-6 and J is TRBJ1-1; 9 nucleotides match TRBD1. The ends lost 6 bases at V and 0 bases at J; junction bases unmatched: 8. The CDR3 spans 16 residues. Germline values: CDR1 MNHNY, CDR2 SVGAGI (reference sequence). CDR3 in DNA: TGTGCCAGCAGGATAAGAGGACAGGGGATGAACACTGAAGCTTTCTTT. This sequence encodes CASRIRGQGMNTEAFF.

The rearrangement links TRBV6-5 to TRBJ2-6; D is ambiguous. The CDR3 loop spans 14 amino acids. Germline-derived CDR1 and CDR2 are MNHEY and SVGAGI. V lost 6 bases and J lost 0, with 6 bases in between. This CDR3 reads CASRQYSGANVLTF. The CDR3 DNA follows: TGTGCCAGCAGGCAGTACTCTGGGGCCAACGTCCTGACTTTC.

The chain uses TRBV5-1 and TRBJ1-2; maybe TRBD1 (5 bases). The CDR3 covers 15 residues. The V end lost 0 bases, the J end lost 2 bases, and 11 bases lay between the germline ends. Germline V lookup: CDR1 SGHRS, CDR2 YFSETQ. The CDR3 reads CASSLGGGSNYGYTF. The CDR3 nucleotides are TGCGCCAGCAGCTTGGGTGGGGGGTCCAACTATGGCTACACCTTC.

This clone showed up just once. V is TRBV27 and J is TRBJ1-5; no reliable D call. This CDR3 has 16 residues. Trimming cost V 6 bases and J 0 bases, with 15 bases left between them. The germline V gene has CDR1 MNHEY and CDR2 SMNVEV (reference sequence). CDR3 region: CASRLTPELSNQPQHF. As DNA, the CDR3 is TGTGCCAGCAGACTTACCCCCGAGCTTAGCAATCAGCCCCAGCATTTT.

The chain recombines TRBV27 with TRBJ1-2; 10 nucleotides agree with TRBD1. The CDR3 loop spans 14 amino acids. The trim removed 3 bases at V and 6 bases at J, leaving 4 bases unmatched. Germline values: CDR1 MNHEY, CDR2 SMNVEV (reference sequence). CDR3 amino acids: CASSLTGTGDGYTF. The CDR3 nucleotides are TGTGCCAGCAGTTTGACCGGGACAGGGGATGGCTACACCTTC.

The chain employs TRBV7-9 and TRBJ2-3, with 15 bases fitting TRBD2. Trimming removed 5 bases from V and 4 bases from J; junction bases left unmatched: 7. The CDR3 runs to 17 residues. Germline assignment: CDR1 SEHNR and CDR2 FQNEAQ (reference sequence). The CDR3 DNA sequence: TGTGCCAGCAGCCGCCGGACTAGCGGGGGGGCGGCAGATACGCAGTATTTT. This gives the protein CASSRRTSGGAADTQYF.

V usage is TRBV4-3 and J usage is TRBJ1-6; TRBD1 might be the D (6 bases). Between the trimmed V and J ends, which lost 0 bases and 4 bases, there was a span of 16 bases. CDR3 length: 18 residues. Germline values: CDR1 LGHNA, CDR2 YSLEER. CDR3 DNA sequence: TGCGCCAGCAGCCAAGATCTTCCGGGGGGCGGTTATAATTCACCCCTCCACTTT. It translates to CASSQDLPGGGYNSPLHF.

This clone was seen only once. The chain couples TRBV20-1 to TRBJ2-7; no reliable D call. The germline V and J ends were trimmed by 3 bases and 6 bases, with 9 bases remaining between them. This CDR3 comprises 11 residues. Germline CDR1 is DFQATT and CDR2 is SNEGSKA (reference sequence). CDR3 in amino acids: CSARFRSEQYF. The CDR3 DNA sequence: TGCAGTGCTAGGTTCCGGAGCGAGCAGTACTTC.